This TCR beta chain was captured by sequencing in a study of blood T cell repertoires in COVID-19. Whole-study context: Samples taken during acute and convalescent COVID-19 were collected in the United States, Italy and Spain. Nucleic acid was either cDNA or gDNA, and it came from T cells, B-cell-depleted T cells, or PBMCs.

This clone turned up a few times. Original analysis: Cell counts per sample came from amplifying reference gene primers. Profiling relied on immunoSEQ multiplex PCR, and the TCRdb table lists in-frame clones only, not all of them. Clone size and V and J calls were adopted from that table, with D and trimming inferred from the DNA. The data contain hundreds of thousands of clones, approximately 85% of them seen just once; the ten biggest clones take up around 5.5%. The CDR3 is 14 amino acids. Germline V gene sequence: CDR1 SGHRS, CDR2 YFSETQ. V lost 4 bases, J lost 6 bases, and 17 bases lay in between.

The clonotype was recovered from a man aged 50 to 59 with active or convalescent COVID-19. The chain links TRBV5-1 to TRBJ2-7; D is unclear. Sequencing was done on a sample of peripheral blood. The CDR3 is CASSLVASGGEQYF. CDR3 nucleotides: TGCGCCAGCAGCCTGGTAGCTTCCGGTGGCGAGCAGTACTTC.